The 26 T cell receptor beta chains reported below all come from one sample, sequenced in a study of blood T cells in healthy people across ages. Using a J-beta primer mix together with a sample-barcoded 5' primer, a second PCR was run for about 6 to 12 cycles. TCRdb reprocessed the 5' RACE reads with MiXCR, giving one entry per CDR3 protein. In the table there are 600,000 to 900,000 distinct CDR3 sequences, about a quarter of which are singletons. The same data also contributed to another study, on T cells of mothers and their children.

Sequencing was carried out using blood. The receptor source for this set is a boy between 10 and 17 years old in good health.

This clonotype was observed a few times. This chain joins TRBV24-1 and TRBJ2-4; D is perhaps TRBD1 (5 bases). V was pared by 5 bases and J by 2 bases, with 9 bases between. The CDR3 runs 14 residues. Germline CDR1 and CDR2: KGHDR and SFDVKD. The CDR3 coding sequence is TGTGCCACCAGTGGAGCAGGGACCAAAAACATTCAGTACTTC. Its translation is CATSGAGTKNIQYF.

The chain joins TRBV7-9 to TRBJ2-5; 11 positions match TRBD1. Germline V gene sequence: CDR1 SEHNR, CDR2 FQNEAQ (reference sequence). The CDR3 contains 15 residues. Germline trimming cut 2 bases from V and 5 bases from J; bases unmatched to any gene: 4. The CDR3 DNA is TGTGCCAGCAGCTTAACGGACAGGGGGCGGGAGACCCAGTACTTC. This encodes CASSLTDRGRETQYF. The variable domain in full, completed from reference TRBV7-9 and TRBJ2-5, reads DTGVSQNPRHKITKRGQNVTFRCDPISEHNRLYWYRQTLGQGPEFLTYFQNEAQLEKSRLLSDRFSAERPKGSFSTLEIQRTEQGDSAMYLCASSLTDRGRETQYFGPGTRLLVL.

V usage is TRBV5-6 and J usage is TRBJ2-5, with TRBD2 matching over 14 bases. Trimming cost V 3 bases and J 4 bases; bases outside gene matches: 8. The CDR3 loop spans 17 amino acids. Germline-derived CDR1 and CDR2 are SGHDT and YYEEEE. CDR3 nucleotide sequence: TGTGCCAGCAGCTCGGGACTAGCGGGGGACAGGAGAGAGACCCAGTACTTC. This codes for CASSSGLAGDRRETQYF.

The J gene is TRBJ2-3, the V gene TRBV18, with D maybe TRBD2 (5 bases). The CDR3 spans 13 residues. V shed 2 bases and J shed 5 bases, with 8 bases lying between them. Germline CDR1 and CDR2: KGHSH and LQKENI. The CDR3 DNA reads TGTGCCAGCTCACCATCTAGCCAAGATACGCAGTATTTT. Translation: CASSPSSQDTQYF.

The chain recombines TRBV5-1 with TRBJ2-2; 8 bases align to TRBD2. Germline CDR1 is SGHRS and CDR2 is YFSETQ. The V and J ends lost 4 bases and 5 bases, in that order; junction bases with no gene match: 10. The CDR3 spans 16 residues. CDR3 DNA: TGCGCCAGCAGCACAGAGCGGGGGCCGTGGACCGGGGAGCTGTTTTTT. Protein: CASSTERGPWTGELFF.

This clonotype was seen a few times. The V and J genes are TRBV28 and TRBJ2-3; a weak D match, TRBD1 (5 bases). The J call may be incorrect, as the DNA end agrees better with TRBJ1-5. CDR1 is MDHEN and CDR2 is SYDVKM in the germline V gene. The CDR3 contains 17 residues. DNA for the CDR3: TGTGCCAGCAGTTTAGGGGGGAGCGGGGCTTACACAGATACGCAGCATTTT. Protein: CASSLGGSGAYTDTQHF.

V and J are TRBV9 and TRBJ2-1; D is possibly TRBD1 (5 bases). Trimming took 0 bases from V and 4 from J, leaving 11 bases between them. Germline V CDR1 and CDR2: SGDLS, YYNGEE. The CDR3 spans 15 residues. The CDR3 DNA reads as TGTGCCAGCAGCGTAGAAGGGGTGGGTTACAATGAGCAGTTCTTC. This translates into CASSVEGVGYNEQFF.

The chain joins TRBV4-1 to TRBJ1-6; tentatively, D is TRBD1 (5 bases). In germline, CDR1 is MGHRA, CDR2 YSYEKL. V gave up 0 bases and J gave up 7 bases, with 13 bases separating them. This CDR3 is built from 16 residues. CDR3 region: CASSQDSGDRNSPLHF. CDR3 sequence (DNA): TGCGCCAGCAGCCAAGATTCCGGAGACAGAAATTCACCCCTCCACTTT.

The chain employs TRBV29-1 and TRBJ2-7, with D unclear. V was clipped by 6 bases and J by 0 bases, with 12 bases between them. This CDR3 is 13 amino acids long. CDR1 and CDR2 from the germline V gene are SQVTM and ANQGSEA. The CDR3 sequence: CSVLYEVSYEQYF. The CDR3 DNA is TGCAGCGTCCTATACGAGGTCTCCTACGAGCAGTACTTC.

This clonotype was picked up a small number of times. The V gene is TRBV11-2, the J gene TRBJ1-5; perhaps TRBD1 as D (5 bases). Germline-derived CDR1 and CDR2 are SGHAT and FQNNGV. The CDR3 is made up of 16 amino acids. Trimming took off 5 bases at V and 0 bases at J, with 14 bases between the two ends. CDR3 nucleotides: TGTGCCAGCAGCCTCGGAGGGGCCTATAGCAATCAGCCCCAGCATTTT. Translated, it gives CASSLGGAYSNQPQHF.

This chain uses TRBV5-1 with TRBJ1-1, with 7 bases fitting TRBD1. The CDR3 is 15 residues long. V lost 4 bases and J lost 5; bases outside the gene matches: 11. Germline V gives CDR1 SGHRS, CDR2 YFSETQ. The CDR3 nucleotides are TGCGCCAGCAGCCCCTGGACAGGTCGAGGAACTGAAGCTTTCTTT. Amino acid sequence: CASSPWTGRGTEAFF.

The chain employs TRBV6-5 and TRBJ2-7, with TRBD2 matching over 7 bases. After removal of 0 bases from V and 7 bases from J, the junction contained 12 bases not matched to a gene. The CDR3 runs 16 residues. The germline CDR1 and CDR2 sequences are MNHEY and SVGAGI. CDR3 in amino acids: CASSYSELASYWEQYF. Here the CDR3 DNA reads TGTGCCAGCAGTTACTCGGAACTAGCGTCCTACTGGGAGCAGTACTTC.

The chain recombines TRBV4-1 with TRBJ2-2, with 8 bases lining up with TRBD1. Germline CDR1 reads MGHRA; CDR2 reads YSYEKL. This CDR3 is 16 amino acids long. Unmatched junction bases numbered 1, after V lost 0 bases and J lost 1 base. The CDR3: CASSQDGQGNTGELFF. The DNA for the CDR3 is TGCGCCAGCAGCCAAGATGGACAGGGGAACACCGGGGAGCTGTTTTTT.

The chain's CDR3 is CAISEAGRTDTQYF. Written as DNA, the CDR3 is TGTGCCATCAGTGAGGCGGGACGCACAGATACGCAGTATTTT. The rearrangement joins TRBV10-3 to TRBJ2-3; TRBD2 is a possible D gene (6 bases). The V gene's germline CDR1 is ENHRY and CDR2 SYGVKD. Deletions cut 2 bases from V and 1 base from J, with 7 bases between. The CDR3 loop spans 14 amino acids.

The chain combines TRBV20-1 with TRBJ1-2, with D tentatively TRBD1 (6 bases). Per germline, CDR1 DFQATT and CDR2 SNEGSKA (reference sequence). The CDR3 is 15 amino acids. The ends were cut back, 0 bases at V and 4 bases at J, with 15 bases in the middle. CDR3: CSARDGRGASYGYTF. CDR3 bases: TGCAGTGCTAGAGATGGTCGGGGGGCTAGCTATGGCTACACCTTC.

V and J are TRBV12-3 or TRBV12-4 and TRBJ1-4; D is unclear. The CDR3 has 13 amino acids. The ends were cut back, 3 bases at V and 8 bases at J, with 10 bases in the middle. The DNA for the CDR3 is TGTGCCAGCAGTTTGGTCCGGCGGGAAAAACTGTTTTTT. Protein sequence: CASSLVRREKLFF.

The chain couples TRBV5-5 to TRBJ2-5; D may be TRBD1 or TRBD2 (6 bases each). Germline CDR1 and CDR2: SGHKS and YYEKEE (reference sequence). Trimming shortened V by 8 bases and J by 5 bases, and 13 bases separated the two germline ends. This CDR3 spans 12 amino acids. The CDR3 DNA follows: TGTGCCAGTCACAGGGAGGTCGAGACCCAGTACTTC. Protein: CASHREVETQYF.

The rearrangement uses TRBV30 and TRBJ2-7, with TRBD1 matching over 8 bases. CDR3 length equals 15 residues. Germline V gene data show CDR1 as GTSNPN and CDR2 as SVGIG (reference sequence). The V segment lost 5 bases and the J segment 3 bases; nucleotides outside the gene matches: 12. The CDR3 DNA follows: TGTGCCTGGGCCCCAAGGACAGGGCTTATCTACGAGCAGTACTTC. It codes for CAWAPRTGLIYEQYF.

This clonotype was detected a few times. This chain links TRBV28 with TRBJ2-7; D could derive from TRBD1 or TRBD2 (5 bases each). The V and J ends lost 3 bases and 3 bases respectively, with 9 bases between them. CDR1 is MDHEN, CDR2 SYDVKM, per germline. This CDR3 is 13 amino acids long. CDR3 in DNA: TGTGCCAGCAGTTTTGGGGGTATCTACGAGCAGTACTTC. This encodes CASSFGGIYEQYF.

The rearrangement links TRBV5-1 to TRBJ2-1, with a weak D call TRBD1 (5 bases). The CDR3 loop spans 14 amino acids. Germline V gene data show CDR1 as SGHRS and CDR2 as YFSETQ. Trimming shortened V by 0 bases and J by 8 bases, and 12 bases separated the two germline ends. Here the CDR3 DNA reads TGCGCCAGCAGCTTGGCGATTGGGGCCGATGAGCAGTTCTTC. Protein sequence: CASSLAIGADEQFF.

This clonotype was recorded a few times. The chain couples TRBV6-5 to TRBJ1-2; D is uncertain. Trimming pared 2 bases from V and 2 bases from J, leaving 12 bases between. Looked up from germline, CDR1 is MNHEY and CDR2 is SVGAGI. The CDR3 covers 15 residues. The CDR3 coding sequence is TGTGCCAGCAGTTACGGCCCGGATCCGAACTATGGCTACACCTTC. Its protein product is CASSYGPDPNYGYTF.

This clonotype was found a few times. The gene calls are TRBV10-3 and TRBJ1-3, with no clear D. The V gene lost 0 bases and the J gene lost 4 bases, with 10 bases spanning the gap. The CDR3 runs to 15 residues. Germline CDR1 and CDR2: ENHRY and SYGVKD. The chain's CDR3 is CAISESAGAGNTIYF. In DNA, the CDR3 is TGTGCCATCAGTGAGTCGGCGGGCGCGGGAAACACCATATATTTT.

The gene calls are TRBV6-5 and TRBJ2-5, with D unresolved. V was clipped by 5 bases and J by 0 bases, with 10 bases between them. Looked up from germline, CDR1 is MNHEY and CDR2 is SVGAGI. CDR3 size: 14 residues. CDR3 DNA sequence: TGTGCCAGCAGTGACGACGGCAACCAAGAGACCCAGTACTTC. Translating gives CASSDDGNQETQYF.

This clonotype showed up just a few times. The CDR3 sequence is CASSLTIGGQETQYF. DNA of the CDR3: TGTGCCAGCAGCTTAACCATCGGGGGACAAGAGACCCAGTACTTC. The V and J genes are TRBV11-2 and TRBJ2-5, with D possibly matching TRBD2 (6 bases). Deletions cut 2 bases from V and 2 bases from J, with 12 bases between. Germline assignment: CDR1 SGHAT and CDR2 FQNNGV. CDR3 length: 15 amino acids.

The V and J genes are TRBV20-1 and TRBJ2-3; D is uncertain. The CDR3 extends over 11 amino acids. Germline CDR1 DFQATT, CDR2 SNEGSKA (reference sequence). Between the trimmed V and J ends, which lost 5 bases and 4 bases, there was a span of 7 bases. CDR3 loop: CSARTSDTQYF. The CDR3 nucleotides are TGCAGTGCTCGAACCTCAGATACGCAGTATTTT.

The chain links TRBV30 to TRBJ1-2; 11 bases fit TRBD1. The CDR3 loop spans 13 amino acids. Trimming cost V 1 base and J 6 bases; bases outside gene matches: 1. Germline V lookup: CDR1 GTSNPN, CDR2 SVGIG (reference sequence). The CDR3 reads CAWSGTGGDGYTF. The CDR3 nucleotides read TGTGCCTGGAGTGGGACAGGGGGCGATGGCTACACCTTC.